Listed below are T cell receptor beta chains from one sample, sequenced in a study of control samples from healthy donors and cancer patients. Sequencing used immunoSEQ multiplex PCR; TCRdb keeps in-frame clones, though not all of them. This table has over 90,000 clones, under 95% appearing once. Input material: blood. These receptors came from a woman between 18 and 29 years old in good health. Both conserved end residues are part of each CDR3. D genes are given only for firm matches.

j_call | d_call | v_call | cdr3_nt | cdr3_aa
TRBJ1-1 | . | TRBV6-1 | TGTGCCAGCAGTGAACAGGGTCCGAGGACTGAAGCTTTCTTT | CASSEQGPRTEAFF
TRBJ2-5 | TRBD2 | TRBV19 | TGTGCCAGTAGTATAGGGGTCGGGCGGGGGCAAGAGACCCAGTACTTC | CASSIGVGRGQETQYF
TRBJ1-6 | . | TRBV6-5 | TGTGCCAGCAGTTACTCGCTAGGGGGAGAATCACCCCTCCACTTT | CASSYSLGGESPLHF
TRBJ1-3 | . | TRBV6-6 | TGTGCCAGCAGTTACAGGAACTCTGGAAACACCATATATTTT | CASSYRNSGNTIYF
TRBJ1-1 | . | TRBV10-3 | TGTGCCATCAGTAAAGACAGCTTTGAAGCTTTCTTT | CAISKDSFEAFF
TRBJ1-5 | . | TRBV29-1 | TGCAGCGTTGACTCCGGGAGGATTCAGCATTTT | CSVDSGRIQHF
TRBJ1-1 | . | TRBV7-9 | TGTGCCAGCAGCTTCTCGACAGAAGAAGCTTTCTTT | CASSFSTEEAFF
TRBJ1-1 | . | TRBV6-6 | TGTGCCAGCAGTTACCAGGGAGGAACTGAAGCTTTCTTT | CASSYQGGTEAFF
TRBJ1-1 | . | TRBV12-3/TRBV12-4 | TGTGCCAGCAGTCCCGCGGGGGCTGAAGCTTTCTTT | CASSPAGAEAFF
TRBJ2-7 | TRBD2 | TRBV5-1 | TGCGCCAGCAGCCAAACTAGCGGGAGATCCAACGAGCAGTACTTC | CASSQTSGRSNEQYF
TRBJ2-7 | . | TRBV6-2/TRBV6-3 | TGTGCCAGCAGTTACTCCCTTAGTGGTTACGAGCAGTACTTC | CASSYSLSGYEQYF
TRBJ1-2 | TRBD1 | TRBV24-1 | TGTGCCACCAGTGATGCGGGGACAGGGGAAGTCGGCCTATATGGCTACACCTTC | CATSDAGTGEVGLYGYTF
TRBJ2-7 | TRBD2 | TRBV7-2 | TGTGCCAGCAGCTTAGCAGTCCTAGCGGGTTTAAACGAGCAGTACTTC | CASSLAVLAGLNEQYF
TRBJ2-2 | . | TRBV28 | TGTGCCAGCAGTTTTTATGTCGGAACCGGGGAGCTGTTTTTT | CASSFYVGTGELFF
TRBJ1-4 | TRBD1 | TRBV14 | TGTGCCAGCACCCACAACCGGGACAGGCACGAAAAACTGTTTTTT | CASTHNRDRHEKLFF
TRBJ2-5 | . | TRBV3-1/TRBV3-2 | TGTGCCAGCAGCCAAGACCCGGGACCGGCAGAGACCCAGTACTTC | CASSQDPGPAETQYF
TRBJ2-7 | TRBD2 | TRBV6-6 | TGTGCCAGCACTCGAGCCCTCTCCACTAGCGGGAGGAGGTACGAGCAGTACTTC | CASTRALSTSGRRYEQYF